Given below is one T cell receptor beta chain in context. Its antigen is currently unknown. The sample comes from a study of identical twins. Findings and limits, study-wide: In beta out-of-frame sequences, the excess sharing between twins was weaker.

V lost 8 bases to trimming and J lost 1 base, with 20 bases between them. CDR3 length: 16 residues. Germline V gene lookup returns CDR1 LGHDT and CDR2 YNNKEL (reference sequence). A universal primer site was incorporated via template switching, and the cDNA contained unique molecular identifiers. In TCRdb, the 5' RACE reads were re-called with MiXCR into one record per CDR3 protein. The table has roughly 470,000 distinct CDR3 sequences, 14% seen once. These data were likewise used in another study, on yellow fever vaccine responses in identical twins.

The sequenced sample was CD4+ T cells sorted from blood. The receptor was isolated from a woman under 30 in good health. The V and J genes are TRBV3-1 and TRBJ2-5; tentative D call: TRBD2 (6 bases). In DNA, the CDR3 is TGTGCCAGCCTCGTAAGCGGGCAGGGCCTCCAAGAGACCCAGTACTTC. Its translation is CASLVSGQGLQETQYF.